The 13 T cell receptor beta chains below all came from one sample that was sequenced in a study of blood T cell repertoires in COVID-19. The method was immunoSEQ multiplex PCR; TCRdb's version includes in-frame clones alone and lacks a portion of them. The profile shows roughly 50,000 clones, around 92% of them singletons. The sample taken for sequencing was peripheral blood. Receptors were obtained from a man aged 45 to 65 with active COVID-19.

The V gene is TRBV4-1, the J gene TRBJ2-5; TRBD2 aligns across 10 bases. This CDR3 has 16 residues. With 3 bases clipped from V and 5 bases from J, the junction kept 9 bases outside the gene matches. CDR1 MGHRA and CDR2 YSYEKL come from the germline V gene. CDR3 nucleotides: TGCGCCAGCAGCCAGAGGTGGCTAGCGGGAGTGGAGACCCAGTACTTC. Translated: CASSQRWLAGVETQYF.

This sequence joins TRBV19 and TRBJ2-7; D unresolved. There are 15 residues in the CDR3. Germline V lookup: CDR1 LNHDA, CDR2 SQIVND (reference sequence). Between the trimmed V and J ends, which lost 6 bases and 2 bases, there was a span of 17 bases. CDR3 residues: CASSGANRAAYEQYF. CDR3 DNA: TGTGCCAGTAGCGGTGCGAACAGAGCAGCCTACGAGCAGTACTTC. The full variable domain, with the rest looked up from reference TRBV19 and TRBJ2-7, is DGGITQSPKYLFRKEGQNVTLSCEQNLNHDAMYWYRQDPGQGLRLIYYSQIVNDFQKGDIAEGYSVSREKKESFPLTVTSAQKNPTAFYLCASSGANRAAYEQYFGPGTRLTVT.

This clone came up once. The chain carries TRBV30 and TRBJ2-3; TRBD1 matches at 7 bases. CDR1 GTSNPN and CDR2 SVGIG come from the germline V gene (reference sequence). CDR3 length: 15 residues. Trimming removed 1 base from V and 0 bases from J; junction bases left unmatched: 4. CDR3: CAWSGQGPSTDTQYF. The CDR3 bases are TGTGCCTGGAGTGGACAGGGACCTAGCACAGATACGCAGTATTTT.

The chain links TRBV30 to TRBJ1-1; a weak D match, TRBD1 (6 bases). Germline CDR1 and CDR2: GTSNPN and SVGIG (reference sequence). The CDR3 is 13 amino acids. V was cut by 3 bases and J by 2 bases, with 10 bases left in between. CDR3 sequence reads: CAWRKQGNTEAFF. Here the CDR3 DNA reads TGTGCCTGGAGAAAACAGGGCAACACTGAAGCTTTCTTT.

In DNA form, the CDR3 reads TGTGCCTGGAGTCCGGGGGACGAGCAGTACTTC. This codes for CAWSPGDEQYF. The chain links TRBV30 to TRBJ2-7, with D perhaps matching TRBD2 (6 bases). The germline V and J ends were trimmed by 2 bases and 5 bases, with 7 bases remaining between them. Germline V lookup: CDR1 GTSNPN, CDR2 SVGIG (reference sequence). There are 11 residues in the CDR3.

This chain uses TRBV18 with TRBJ1-5; weak D call: TRBD1 (5 bases). The CDR3 totals 16 residues. The germline CDR1 and CDR2 sequences are KGHSH and LQKENI. Between the trimmed V and J ends, which lost 0 bases and 1 base, there was a span of 10 bases. The CDR3 DNA follows: TGTGCCAGCTCACCACCGGGGGGGTTGAGCAATCAGCCCCAGCATTTT. As protein: CASSPPGGLSNQPQHF.

The V call is TRBV15, the J call TRBJ2-3; the D is unclear. Germline assignment: CDR1 LNHNV and CDR2 YYDKDF (reference sequence). The CDR3 runs to 16 residues. V lost 1 base and J lost 0, with 11 bases in between. Here the CDR3 DNA reads TGTGCCACCAGCAGAGGAAGAGCGTCGAGCACAGATACGCAGTATTTT. This gives the protein CATSRGRASSTDTQYF.

This clone was recorded only once. The rearrangement links TRBV9 to TRBJ1-1; D not resolved. V was cut by 3 bases and J by 1 base, with 13 bases left in between. Germline V lookup: CDR1 SGDLS, CDR2 YYNGEE. The CDR3 loop spans 15 amino acids. In DNA, the CDR3 is TGTGCCAGCAGCGGACGCGGGCGGGGGAACACTGAAGCTTTCTTT. It encodes CASSGRGRGNTEAFF.

The chain links TRBV4-1 to TRBJ2-2; D is undetermined. Per the germline V gene, CDR1 is MGHRA and CDR2 is YSYEKL. The V gene lost 1 base and the J gene lost 1 base, with 7 bases spanning the gap. The CDR3 extends over 15 amino acids. CDR3 region: CASSQALRNTGELFF. DNA for the CDR3: TGCGCCAGCAGCCAAGCTCTTAGGAACACCGGGGAGCTGTTTTTT.

The J gene is TRBJ2-2, the V gene TRBV10-3, with 8 bases aligning to TRBD2. The CDR3 covers 14 residues. V shed 6 bases and J 7 bases; nucleotides not matched to a gene: 7. Germline V gene sequence: CDR1 ENHRY, CDR2 SYGVKD. DNA of the CDR3: TGTGCCATCAGCGCGGGAGGAGCGATCGGGGAGCTGTTTTTT. It codes for CAISAGGAIGELFF.

This rearrangement joins TRBV6-6 to TRBJ1-6; 7 nucleotides line up with TRBD1. Germline values: CDR1 MNHNY, CDR2 SVGAGI (reference sequence). The CDR3 runs 15 residues. The V segment lost 2 bases and the J segment 9 bases; nucleotides outside the gene matches: 7. The CDR3 sequence: CASSYDPGGGSPLHF. The CDR3 DNA reads as TGTGCCAGCAGTTACGATCCAGGGGGAGGTTCACCCCTCCACTTT.

Only one count was recorded for this clone. The rearrangement joins TRBV7-6 to TRBJ2-3; 8 bases agree with TRBD2. V trimming: 3 bases; J trimming: 0 bases; junction bases outside the gene matches: 2. The CDR3 runs to 15 residues. Germline V lookup: CDR1 SGHVS, CDR2 FNYEAQ. The CDR3 reads CASSLGTRSTDTQYF. The CDR3 DNA reads TGTGCCAGCAGCTTGGGGACTAGAAGCACAGATACGCAGTATTTT.

The rearrangement uses TRBV3-1 (or the pseudogene TRBV3-2) and TRBJ2-2; 10 bases fit TRBD2. Germline V gene lookup returns CDR1 LGHDT and CDR2 YNNKEL (reference sequence). The CDR3 covers 16 residues. J lost 4 bases, V lost 4 bases, and 6 bases had no gene match. The CDR3: CASSLAGTSATGELFF. In DNA, the CDR3 is TGTGCCAGCAGCCTAGCCGGGACTAGCGCCACCGGGGAGCTGTTTTTT.